This TCR beta chain was profiled in a study of shared clonotypes between healthy human individuals (dated by TCRdb to 2020 to 2022). Notes on the research overall: The cohort included a few men and a couple of women between 18 and 49 years of age. The study deeply sequenced blood TCR repertoires of about five healthy adults to estimate repertoire size and the extent of clonotype sharing between individuals. Different laboratories and diverse techniques were used to prepare libraries and sequence TCR repertoires, to increase sequencing depth and limit assay-specific biases. Each donor's leukapheresis produced roughly between roughly 0.9 and 9 billion PBMCs.

Using the deep immunoSEQ assay, multiplex PCR amplified TCR CDR3 regions from genomic DNA. For each cell subset, the extracted genomic DNA was distributed evenly across all wells of several immunoSEQ 96-well plates, and each plate served as one replicate. For unsorted PBMC, about 0.3 ug genomic DNA, equal to 25,000 to 35,000 T cell genomes, was loaded into each replicate PCR. Ten immunoSEQ deep assay plates were used to sequence the unsorted PBMC genomic DNA. The purified libraries were quantified using a Qubit 3.0 fluorometer, sized with a Bioanalyzer 2100, and then quantified again using the KAPA Library Quantification kit. Every immunoSEQ 96-well plate was sequenced on a separate single-read 150-cycle Illumina NextSeq 550 flow cell. As for how the authors treated the data: Because the immunoSEQ output included only junctional sequences and no quality scores, the filtering could not be the same as the filtering used for full-length reads. To assign V/J genes and CDR3, sequences were annotated using PyIR, a Python wrapper for IgBLAST v1.9, with IMGT germline references. Any read was removed if the V/J assignment was weak (E-value above 1e-6), the CDR3 was missing, or the read contained stop codons, out-of-frame junctions, or ambiguous translated residues. V3J clonotypes were defined as sequences sharing an identical inferred V gene, J gene, and CDR3 amino acid sequence. To compute the percentage overlap between repertoires, the number of shared unique clonotypes was divided by the size of the smaller repertoire. RTK rarefaction, the Chao1 estimator, and Recon v2.1 estimates of unobserved clonotypes were used to assess repertoire richness. Imported from immuneACCESS, the table was reduced by TCRdb to in-frame sequences with V and J called. These copies leave out some clones; in studies compared against another copy, an unresolved V gene accounts for under half, and the cause of the remainder is not known. That table gives V, J and clone size, and the DNA gave D and trimming. This sample is represented by approximately 480,000 clones; 60% to 80% of them were singletons. The ten largest clones take up approximately 12% of the sample.

Donors were healthy HIV-negative adults with no recently reported acute infections or vaccinations. Every donor was a Caucasian adult living in Nashville, Tennessee, USA. For unsorted samples, roughly 91 million PBMCs were counted, and genomic DNA was extracted using the QIAamp DNA Blood Mini kit. Blood was collected by leukapheresis, and PBMCs were isolated by Ficoll-Histopaque density gradient centrifugation and then cryopreserved in liquid nitrogen vapor phase. Study-level results and caveats: Because the study included only a small number of donors, the genetic and exposure-history diversity represented was limited. Pairwise subsampling led to the expectation that sequencing depth would affect the degree of clonotype sharing among donors. Sampling was restricted to blood, and TCR repertoires in tissues likely differ from the TCR repertoires found in blood.

This clone has just one count. Its antigen remains undetermined. No qualities accompany the bases; no much larger clone lies one base away. Including the terminal cysteine and phenylalanine, the CDR3 comprises 15 residues. CDR3 DNA is the only sequence kept; it has 45 bases, read in frame from the first base. In the germline V gene, CDR1 corresponds to SQVTM and CDR2 to ANQGSEA. The germline ends are 17 bases apart after V is trimmed by 4 bases and J by 5 bases. The source is a woman between 40 and 55 years old in good health. Some clones in this sample may be carry-over from other donors' samples. The receptor chain draws on TRBV29-1 and TRBJ1-4, and perhaps TRBD1 as D gene, on 5 matching bases. What was sequenced was PBMCs. The nucleotide sequence reads as follows: TGCAGCGTTGTGATGGGTGGGGGGGTAAATGAAAAACTGTTTTTT. It encodes CSVVMGGGVNEKLFF.